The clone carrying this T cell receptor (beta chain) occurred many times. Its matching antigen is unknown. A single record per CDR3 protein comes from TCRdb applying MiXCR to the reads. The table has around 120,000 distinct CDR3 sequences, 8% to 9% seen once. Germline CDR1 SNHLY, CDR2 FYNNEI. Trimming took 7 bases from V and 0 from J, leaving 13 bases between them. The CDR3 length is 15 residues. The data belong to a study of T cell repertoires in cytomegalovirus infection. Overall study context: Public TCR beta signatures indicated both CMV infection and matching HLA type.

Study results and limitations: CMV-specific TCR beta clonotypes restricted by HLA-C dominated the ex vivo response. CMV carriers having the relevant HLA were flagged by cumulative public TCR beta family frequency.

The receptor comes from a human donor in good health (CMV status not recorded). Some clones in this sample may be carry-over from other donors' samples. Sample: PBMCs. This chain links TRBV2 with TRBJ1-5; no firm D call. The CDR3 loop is CASMGSLLSNQPQHF. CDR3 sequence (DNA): TGTGCCAGCATGGGCAGTCTACTTAGCAATCAGCCCCAGCATTTT.